The clone carrying this T cell receptor (beta chain) appeared a few times. The antigen is unknown. The V gene lost 5 bases and the J gene lost 5 bases, with 12 bases spanning the gap. The CDR3 totals 13 residues. CDR1 is SGHTA, CDR2 FQGNSA, per germline. Donors had no recently reported acute infections or vaccinations and were HIV-negative. This record belongs to a study of shared clonotypes between healthy human individuals. Study-level information: With ages of 18 to 49, the donors were a couple of women and a few men.

Clones were sequenced by immunoSEQ multiplex PCR, and TCRdb holds only the in-frame ones, with some missing. The data show about 980,000 clones, roughly 72% seen once. General study points: Among the subsets, naive ones generally showed larger estimated richness than memory ones. Researchers sampled blood only, noting tissue repertoires likely differ.

This clonotype was obtained from a man between 18 and 29 years old in good health. The chain employs TRBV7-2 and TRBJ2-5; no clear D gene. Sequencing used memory CD4+ T cells sorted from blood. Subset indicated: CD45RA-negative fraction. CDR3 coding DNA: TGTGCCAGCAGCCGAATAGCTGGGGAGACCCAGTACTTC. Residues: CASSRIAGETQYF.